This T cell receptor beta chain was documented in a study of T cells in narcolepsy. For the study at large: Patients with NT1 or NT2 and healthy control donors were enrolled.

Looked up from germline, CDR1 is SQVTM and CDR2 is ANQGSEA. The CDR3 is 14 amino acids. V was clipped by 3 bases and J by 0 bases, with 12 bases between them. TCRdb's copy holds only in-frame clones and misses some; the assay was immunoSEQ multiplex PCR. The sample holds roughly 30,000 clones, around 77% seen once. Regarding the study as a whole: Autoreactive clone sequences were missing from some blood memory CD4+ repertoires. Autoreactive clonotypes reportedly recurred in blood of same and different patients, not controls. Same-patient CSF and blood CD4+ T cell clonotypes included HCRT-specific and TRIB2-specific autoreactive ones.

A remark on this clone: The antigen is not known.

The receptor comes from a human donor in good health. The specimen sequenced was memory (CD45RA-) CD4+ T cells from blood. The rearrangement joins TRBV29-1 to TRBJ2-7, with a possible D match to TRBD2 (5 bases). The CDR3 protein is CSVDRSGSSYEQYF. The CDR3 nucleotides read TGCAGCGTTGATCGAAGCGGTAGCTCCTACGAGCAGTACTTC.